One sample yielded the 11 T cell receptor beta chains listed below, sequenced in a study of blood T cell repertoires in COVID-19. Only in-frame clones appear in the TCRdb table, and some are missing; sequencing was by immunoSEQ multiplex PCR. Counted here are about 280,000 clones, around nine tenths occurring once; the ten biggest clones make up roughly 8%. Specimen: peripheral blood. Every receptor here comes from a man aged 35 to 55 with active or convalescent COVID-19.

V is TRBV5-1 and J is TRBJ1-2; 8 bases fit TRBD1. CDR3 size: 16 residues. The junction had 8 bases not matched to a gene; V was cut back by 3 bases and J by 1 base. Germline CDR1 reads SGHRS; CDR2 reads YFSETQ. CDR3: CASSSSRDRFNYGYTF. The CDR3 DNA is TGCGCCAGCAGCTCATCTCGGGACAGGTTTAACTATGGCTACACCTTC.

This chain uses TRBV25-1 with TRBJ1-4, with 7 nucleotides matching TRBD1. In germline, CDR1 is MGHDK, CDR2 SYGVNS. This CDR3 comprises 15 residues. Germline trimming cut 4 bases from V and 3 bases from J; bases unmatched to any gene: 5. CDR3 sequence: CASSGVTGSNEKLFF. The DNA of the CDR3 is TGTGCCAGCAGTGGGGTGACAGGGTCTAATGAAAAACTGTTTTTT.

This chain joins TRBV6-6 and TRBJ1-2; maybe TRBD1 (5 bases). Trimming took 5 bases from V and 8 from J, leaving 18 bases between them. CDR3 length: 14 residues. Germline V gene data show CDR1 as MNHNY and CDR2 as SVGAGI (reference sequence). This CDR3 reads CASSPAGEPGGYTF. The CDR3 DNA is TGTGCCAGCAGTCCTGCGGGGGAGCCCGGCGGCTACACCTTC.

This rearrangement joins TRBV7-8 to TRBJ2-3; 8 bases map to TRBD2. Germline V gene sequence: CDR1 SGHVS, CDR2 FQNEAQ. The length of the CDR3 is 16 residues. V gave up 4 bases and J gave up 4 bases; unmatched junction bases: 10. CDR3 residues: CASSSRAGERADTQYF. The CDR3 region has the DNA TGTGCCAGCAGCTCGAGAGCGGGAGAGCGGGCAGATACGCAGTATTTT.

There are many counts of this clone. The chain recombines TRBV6-6 with TRBJ2-2; tentative D call: TRBD2 (6 bases). The CDR3 length is 16 residues. From germline, CDR1 is MNHNY and CDR2 SVGAGI (reference sequence). Trimming cost V 2 bases and J 1 base, with 11 bases left between them. In DNA form, the CDR3 reads TGTGCCAGCAGTTACCTCAGCGGGTTGAACACCGGGGAGCTGTTTTTT. This codes for CASSYLSGLNTGELFF.

This rearrangement joins TRBV5-5 to TRBJ2-3; 7 bases are shared with TRBD2. The CDR3 has 15 amino acids. Germline V gene sequence: CDR1 SGHKS, CDR2 YYEKEE (reference sequence). Trimming removed 5 bases from V and 0 bases from J; junction bases left unmatched: 6. The CDR3 sequence: CASRRASGSTDTQYF. The CDR3 DNA follows: TGTGCCAGCAGGCGTGCTAGCGGAAGCACAGATACGCAGTATTTT.

The genes are TRBV5-1 and TRBJ1-2; a weak D match, TRBD1 (5 bases). The CDR3 spans 18 residues. Germline-derived CDR1 and CDR2 are SGHRS and YFSETQ. Trimming left V 0 bases short and J 7 bases short, with 25 bases between. Here the CDR3 reads CASSLEIIKPGVGAGYTF. The CDR3 coding sequence is TGCGCCAGCAGCTTGGAGATTATAAAACCTGGGGTTGGGGCTGGCTACACCTTC.

The CDR3, as DNA: TGTGCCAGCAGCCCAGGAGGCCAGCATGGCTACACCTTC. Amino acids: CASSPGGQHGYTF. The chain employs TRBV11-1 and TRBJ1-2; D not certain. The CDR3 runs 13 residues. Trimming removed 5 bases at V and 6 bases at J, with 13 bases between. Germline CDR1 and CDR2: SGHAT and FQDESV (reference sequence).

V is TRBV5-5 and J is TRBJ2-3; 7 bases are shared with TRBD1. CDR1 and CDR2 from the germline V gene are SGHKS and YYEKEE (reference sequence). J gave up 4 bases and V 2 bases, and 7 bases lay outside the gene matches. The CDR3 extends over 15 amino acids. Here the CDR3 reads CASSLGGAVPDTQYF. CDR3 DNA: TGTGCCAGCAGCTTAGGGGGCGCGGTCCCAGATACGCAGTATTTT.

V gene TRBV7-6 combines with J gene TRBJ2-2, with 7 bases matching TRBD1. Trimming took 3 bases from V and 0 from J; bases not matched to a gene: 7. Germline lookup yields CDR1 SGHVS and CDR2 FNYEAQ. This CDR3 is 17 amino acids long. In DNA, the CDR3 is TGTGCCAGCAGCTTGACGGTTGGGACAGCGAACACCGGGGAGCTGTTTTTT. It codes for CASSLTVGTANTGELFF.

The gene calls are TRBV7-9 and TRBJ1-1, with TRBD1 as a possible D gene (6 bases). Looked up from germline, CDR1 is SEHNR and CDR2 is FQNEAQ (reference sequence). V lost 0 bases, J lost 7 bases, and 18 bases lay in between. The CDR3 consists of 16 residues. The CDR3 DNA reads as TGTGCCAGCAGCTTAGCGCTTGTACAGGGCGTGTTTGAAGCTTTCTTT. Translated: CASSLALVQGVFEAFF.